This T cell receptor (beta chain) was recovered during a study of breast tumors, draining lymph nodes, adjacent tissues (TCRdb year 2016). Describing the broader study: In breast cancer patients, the study compared the TCR beta repertoires of tumor, adjacent nontumor tissue and axillary lymph nodes. In human breast cancer, the study set out to assess how tumor, surrounding tissue and draining lymph node repertoires relate to one another and whether T cells might be exchanged between them. What the work shows at the level of the full study, not this receptor alone: Tumor and nontumor tissue repertoires were significantly more similar in luminal-like than in basal-like breast cancer. The data were considered consistent with most tumor T cells being derived from the lymph node and subsequently expanding within tumor tissue. Rather than being directly demonstrated, the conclusion that tumor T cells originate in lymph nodes was presented as consistent with a hypothesis. Tumor T-cell repertoires showed less diversity than lymph node repertoires and more diversity than nontumor tissue repertoires, and tumor T-cell repertoires showed preferential V and J gene usage.

Data came from an Illumina HiSeq 2000. Multiplex PCR amplification was used to build the TCR beta chain libraries. The amplified TCR beta chain products were analyzed by high-throughput sequencing. The public reads were run again by TCRdb, first through fastp at Q25 and then through MiXCR, and only productive beta chains were kept. Entries that share a CDR3 protein sequence are merged under the most common genes and DNA. This sample comprises about 180,000 distinct CDR3 sequences, roughly 30% of them detected only once. 3.5% to 4.5% of the sample is in the top ten clones. Lymph node samples were obtained from the axillary draining lymph nodes of breast cancer patients. Trimming at the junction amounts to 4 bases on V and 4 bases on J, and the germline ends lie 11 bases apart. Reading the germline V gene gives CDR1 SGHDT and CDR2 YYEEEE. From the cysteine through the phenylalanine, the CDR3 covers 13 amino acids. This entry keeps only the CDR3 DNA: 39 bases, framed from base 1.

This clonotype has a count of ten or more. The specificity of this receptor is unknown. No base quality values were provided; no much bigger clone lies one nucleotide off. The sample consisted of axillary lymph node tissue. This clonotype was sampled from a female donor with breast cancer. Some clones in this sample may be carry-over from other donors' samples. This receptor chain uses TRBV5-6 and TRBJ1-2; TRBD1 could be the D gene, as 6 bases match. The nucleotide sequence is given as TGTGCCAGCAGCGTTGACAGGCTCTATGGCTACACCTTC. Its protein is CASSVDRLYGYTF.